The sequence of this T cell receptor (beta chain) was determined in a study of cytomegalovirus exposure and HLA in healthy donors. Overall study results and limits: Presence/absence comparisons presumed near-even sequencing depth among donors. Investigators reported 150 to 200 TCR beta chains as tied to cytomegalovirus.

A multiplex PCR was run with 60 Vbeta primers and 13 Jbeta primers. Measured with immunoSEQ multiplex PCR; TCRdb has only the in-frame clones, and not every one. Here the sample spans under 150,000 clones, 75% to 85% being singletons. Donors consisted of healthy bone marrow donors. Germline V lookup: CDR1 LGHNA, CDR2 YNFKEQ. This CDR3 spans 18 amino acids. V dropped 10 bases and J dropped 0; count of bases not matched to a gene: 15. As to this clone: Its antigen is currently unknown.

Material for sequencing was PBMCs. The sequence derives from a man aged 25-45 years in good health and CMV-seropositive. The V and J genes are TRBV4-2 and TRBJ2-6; 7 nucleotides line up with TRBD1. CDR3 DNA sequence: TGTGCCAACTTTGAGGCTCCGGGACAGAGCTCTGGGGCCAACGTCCTGACTTTC. Protein product: CANFEAPGQSSGANVLTF.